The following is a T cell receptor beta chain sequence with its context. Its antigen specificity is not known. Base qualities are not at hand, and no much larger clone is one base apart. Receptor amplification or capture employed 5' RACE. TCRdb names Illumina HiSeq 2500 as the instrument used. A second PCR of about 6 to 12 cycles was performed with a sample-barcoded 5' primer and a J-beta primer mix. Each TCR beta cDNA molecule received a unique molecular identifier from a template-switch 5' adaptor carrying 12 random nucleotides. Each sample yielded at least 3 million CDR3-containing paired-end reads. First-strand cDNA was synthesized from all RNA with the Mint cDNA synthesis kit, primed by a TRBC-specific oligonucleotide. After uracil-DNA glycosylase treatment, a first 18-cycle PCR used universal primers M1SS and BC2_uni_R on all cDNA. The authors' pipeline ran thus. Each sample was normalized by randomly selecting 1 million high-quality reads, each carrying a distinct molecular identifier. Instead of being binned into consensus sequences, reads with shared molecular identifiers were discarded. MiTCR, with a Q25 quality threshold and the strictest error-elimination algorithm, was used for CDR3 identification, clonotype clustering and error correction. A nonparametric unseen species model using Euler transformation provided a lower-bound estimate of total TCR beta diversity. TCRdb reran the public reads through fastp at Q25 and MiXCR, keeping productive beta chains. Merged by CDR3 protein, the rows form single entries marked with the most common genes and DNA. The V and J calls, along with clone size, are taken from TCRdb and not from the paper's own processing. The sample includes 920,000 or so distinct CDR3 sequences, with over 35% observed a single time. The ten largest make up approximately 19% of the sample.

This record belongs to a study of blood T cells in healthy people across ages (dated by TCRdb to the mid-2010s). Describing the broader study: Template switching captured roughly one uniquely barcoded TCR beta cDNA molecule per two T cells in model experiments. The study measured age-related changes in TCR beta repertoire diversity using deep sequencing normalized with unique cDNA molecular identifiers. The donors were split into four age groups: young (average about 15 years), middle-aged (around 37), aged (over 55) and long-lived (roughly 77). To avoid experimental bias, donors of different ages were spread randomly across the sequencing lanes. Two additional independent replicas of 1 million unique cDNA reads from the same blood draw were analyzed for two donors (one aged 18 to 30 and one aged 80 or older).

The germline V and J ends show losses of 4 bases and 6 bases respectively, and no gene match explains 4 bases of the junction. For CDR1 and CDR2, the germline V gene lists KGHDR and SFDVKD. The cysteine opens and the phenylalanine closes a CDR3 of 15 amino acids. The entry retains the CDR3 DNA only, 45 bases that are in frame from base 1. The donors were roughly 39 Caucasian individuals from Russia, aged about 6 to 95 years, who were systemically healthy. Each donor gave ten milliliters of peripheral blood, collected into EDTA-treated Vacutainer tubes. PBMCs were isolated by Ficoll-Paque density-gradient centrifugation, with at least 6 million obtained per sample. Total RNA, at least 6 micrograms per sample, was extracted from PBMCs with Trizol reagent. For every donor, an aliquot of PBMCs went through flow cytometry to measure the percentages of naive CD45RAhigh/CD27high T cells. The research as a whole found: Bulk unsorted PBMC profiling prevented conclusive comparison of naive and antigen-experienced compartments. Compared with the aged group, the long-lived group had more naive CD4+ T cells, fewer expanded clones and increased TCR diversity, suggesting age selection. The percentage of naive T cells measured by flow cytometry correlated strongly with observed TCR beta diversity. As age increased, observed TCR beta diversity per million T cells dropped in a roughly linear way, and a significant reduction was already evident by age about 40. Because donor CMV infection status was unknown, age-related changes in expanded clonotypes were potentially confounded. Total diversity estimates from one million sequenced T cells were considered lower bounds and underestimates.

The receptor was derived from a woman aged 55-69 years in good health. Sequenced input: blood. The V and J segments used are TRBV24-1 and TRBJ2-1; 11 of the junction bases match TRBD2. The CDR3 loop reads CATSDRLAGSNEQFF. The sequenced DNA: TGTGCCACCAGTGACCGACTAGCGGGATCCAATGAGCAGTTCTTC.